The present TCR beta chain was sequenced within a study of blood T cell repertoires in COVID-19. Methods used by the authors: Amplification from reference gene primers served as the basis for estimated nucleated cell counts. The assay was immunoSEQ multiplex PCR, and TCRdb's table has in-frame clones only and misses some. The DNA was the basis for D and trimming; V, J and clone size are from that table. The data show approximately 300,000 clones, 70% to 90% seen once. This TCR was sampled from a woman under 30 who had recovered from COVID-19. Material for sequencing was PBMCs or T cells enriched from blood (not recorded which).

CDR3 DNA: TGTGCCACCAGCAGGGACATAAACACCGGGGAGCTGTTTTTT. It yields the protein CATSRDINTGELFF. The gene calls are TRBV15 and TRBJ2-2, with D tentatively TRBD1 (5 bases). V gave up 3 bases and J gave up 2 bases, with 7 bases separating them. The germline CDR1 and CDR2 sequences are LNHNV and YYDKDF (reference sequence). The CDR3 contains 14 residues.